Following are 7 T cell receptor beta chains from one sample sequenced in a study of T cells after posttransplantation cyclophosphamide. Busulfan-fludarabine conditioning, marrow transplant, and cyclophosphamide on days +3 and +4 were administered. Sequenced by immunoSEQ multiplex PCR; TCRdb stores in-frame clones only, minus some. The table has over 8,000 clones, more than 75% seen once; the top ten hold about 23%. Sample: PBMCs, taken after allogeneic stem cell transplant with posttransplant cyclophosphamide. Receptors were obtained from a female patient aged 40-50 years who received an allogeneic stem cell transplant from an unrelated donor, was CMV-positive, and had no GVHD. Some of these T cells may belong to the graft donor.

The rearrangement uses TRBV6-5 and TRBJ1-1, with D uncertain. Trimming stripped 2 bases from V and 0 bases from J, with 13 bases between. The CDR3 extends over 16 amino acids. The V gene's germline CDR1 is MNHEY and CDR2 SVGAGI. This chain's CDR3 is CASSYLRRGLNTEAFF. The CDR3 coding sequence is TGTGCCAGCAGTTACCTAAGGAGAGGGCTGAACACTGAAGCTTTCTTT.

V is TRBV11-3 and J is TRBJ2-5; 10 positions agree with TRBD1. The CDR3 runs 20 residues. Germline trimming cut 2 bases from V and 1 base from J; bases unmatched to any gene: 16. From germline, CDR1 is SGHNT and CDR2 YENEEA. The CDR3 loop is CASSLPFPGTGVASQETQYF. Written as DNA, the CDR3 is TGTGCCAGCAGCTTACCCTTCCCCGGGACAGGGGTTGCGTCCCAAGAGACCCAGTACTTC. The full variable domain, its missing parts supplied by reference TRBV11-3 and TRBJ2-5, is EAGVVQSPRYKIIEKKQPVAFWCNPISGHNTLYWYLQNLGQGPELLIRYENEEAVDDSQLPKDRFSAERLKGVDSTLKIQPAELGDSAVYLCASSLPFPGTGVASQETQYFGPGTRLLVL.

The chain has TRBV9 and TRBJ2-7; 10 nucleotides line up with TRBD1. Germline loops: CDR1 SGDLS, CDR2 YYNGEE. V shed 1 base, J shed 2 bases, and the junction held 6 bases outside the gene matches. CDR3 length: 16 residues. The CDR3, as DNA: TGTGCCAGCAGCGTAACCGGACAGGGGGGGACCTACGAGCAGTACTTC. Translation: CASSVTGQGGTYEQYF.

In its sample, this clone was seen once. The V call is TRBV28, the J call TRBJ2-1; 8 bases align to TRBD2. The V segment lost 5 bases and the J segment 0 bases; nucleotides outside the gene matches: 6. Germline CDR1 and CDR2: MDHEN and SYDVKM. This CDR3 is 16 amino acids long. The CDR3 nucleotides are TGTGCCAGCAGTCCCCTAGCGGGTAGCTCCTACAATGAGCAGTTCTTC. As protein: CASSPLAGSSYNEQFF.

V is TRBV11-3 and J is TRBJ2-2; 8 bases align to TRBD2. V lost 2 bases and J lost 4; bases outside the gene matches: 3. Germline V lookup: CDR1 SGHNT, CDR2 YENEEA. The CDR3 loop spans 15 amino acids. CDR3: CASSLFGGVTGELFF. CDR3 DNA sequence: TGTGCCAGCAGCTTATTCGGGGGGGTCACCGGGGAGCTGTTTTTT.

Here the CDR3 reads CASSYWTGTYNEQFF. For the CDR3, the DNA is TGTGCCAGCAGTTACTGGACAGGGACCTACAATGAGCAGTTCTTC. The rearrangement uses TRBV6-6 and TRBJ2-1, with TRBD1 matching 8 bases. Germline CDR1 is MNHNY and CDR2 is SVGAGI (reference sequence). The CDR3 runs to 15 residues. J was trimmed by 2 bases and V by 1 base; bases with no gene match: 1.

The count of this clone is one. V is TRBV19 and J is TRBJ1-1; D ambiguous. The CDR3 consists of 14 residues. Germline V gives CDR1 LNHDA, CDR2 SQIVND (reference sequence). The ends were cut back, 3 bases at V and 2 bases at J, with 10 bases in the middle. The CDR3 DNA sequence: TGTGCCAGTAGTATCCTCAGAATTAACACTGAAGCTTTCTTT. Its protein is CASSILRINTEAFF.